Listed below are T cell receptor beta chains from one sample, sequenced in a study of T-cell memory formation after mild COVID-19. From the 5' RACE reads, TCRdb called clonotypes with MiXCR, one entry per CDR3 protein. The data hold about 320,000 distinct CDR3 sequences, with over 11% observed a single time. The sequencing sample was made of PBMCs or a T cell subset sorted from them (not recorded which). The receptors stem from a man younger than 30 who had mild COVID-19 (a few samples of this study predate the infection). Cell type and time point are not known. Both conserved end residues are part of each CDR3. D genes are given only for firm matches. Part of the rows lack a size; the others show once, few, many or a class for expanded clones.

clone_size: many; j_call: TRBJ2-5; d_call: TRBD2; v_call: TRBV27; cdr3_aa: CASKTGLAGGPQETQYF; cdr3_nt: TGTGCCAGCAAGACCGGACTAGCGGGGGGCCCTCAAGAGACCCAGTACTTC
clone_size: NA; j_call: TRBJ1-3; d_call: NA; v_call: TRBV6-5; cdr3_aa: CASSYSSGNTIYF; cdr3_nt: TGTGCCAGCAGTTACTCATCAGGGAACACCATATATTTT
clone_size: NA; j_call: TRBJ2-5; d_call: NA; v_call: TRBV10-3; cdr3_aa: CAIRIGETQYF; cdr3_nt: TGTGCCATCAGGATCGGAGAGACCCAGTACTTC
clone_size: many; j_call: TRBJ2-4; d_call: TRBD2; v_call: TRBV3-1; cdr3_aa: CASSGRDRGGWNIQYF; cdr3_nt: TGTGCCAGCAGCGGTCGGGACCGCGGGGGATGGAACATTCAGTACTTC
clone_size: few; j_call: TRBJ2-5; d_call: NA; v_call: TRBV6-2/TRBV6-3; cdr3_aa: CASSYGIQETQYF; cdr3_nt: TGTGCCAGCAGTTACGGGATTCAAGAGACCCAGTACTTC
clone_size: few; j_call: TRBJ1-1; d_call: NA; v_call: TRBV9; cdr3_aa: CASSGKYGTLGTEAFF; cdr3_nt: TGTGCCAGCAGCGGCAAATATGGGACGTTGGGCACTGAAGCTTTCTTT
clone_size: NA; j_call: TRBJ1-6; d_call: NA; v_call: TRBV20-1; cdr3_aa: CSALRRDDNSPLHF; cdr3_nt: TGCAGTGCACTGAGACGGGATGATAATTCACCCCTCCACTTT
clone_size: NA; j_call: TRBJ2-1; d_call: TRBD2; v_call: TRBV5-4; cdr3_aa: CASSPGAGGVSEQFF; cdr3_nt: TGTGCCAGCAGCCCGGGAGCGGGGGGCGTGTCTGAGCAGTTCTTC
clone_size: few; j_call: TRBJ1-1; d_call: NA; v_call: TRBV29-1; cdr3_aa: CSVHGKTTEDTEAFF; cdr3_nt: TGCAGCGTCCACGGAAAGACGACAGAAGACACTGAAGCTTTCTTT
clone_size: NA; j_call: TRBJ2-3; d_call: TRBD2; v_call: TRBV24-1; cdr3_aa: CATSGIAGGGTDTQYF; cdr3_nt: TGTGCCACCAGTGGTATAGCGGGGGGGGGCACAGATACGCAGTATTTT
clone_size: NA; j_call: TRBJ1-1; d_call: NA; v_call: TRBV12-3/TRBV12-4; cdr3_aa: CASILGGVSTEAFF; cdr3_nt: TGTGCCAGCATCTTGGGAGGGGTCTCCACTGAAGCTTTCTTT
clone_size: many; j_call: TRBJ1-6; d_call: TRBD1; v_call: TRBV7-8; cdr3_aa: CASSATGIGNSPLHF; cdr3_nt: TGTGCCAGCAGCGCGACAGGGATCGGTAATTCACCCCTCCACTTT
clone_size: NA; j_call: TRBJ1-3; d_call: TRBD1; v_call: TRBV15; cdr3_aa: CATSSQQGDTIYF; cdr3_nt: TGTGCCACCAGCAGCCAACAGGGGGACACCATATATTTT
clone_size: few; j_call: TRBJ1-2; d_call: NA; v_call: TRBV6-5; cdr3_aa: CASSSPVPGRDYGYTF; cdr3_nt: TGTGCCAGCAGCTCCCCGGTGCCGGGGCGCGACTATGGCTACACCTTC
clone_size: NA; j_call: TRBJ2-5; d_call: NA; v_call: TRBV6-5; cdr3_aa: CASSYSTSGSQETQYF; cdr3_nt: TGTGCCAGCAGTTACTCGACGAGCGGCAGCCAAGAGACCCAGTACTTC
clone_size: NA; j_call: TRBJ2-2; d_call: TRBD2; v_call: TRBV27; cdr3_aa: CASSLVLAGTNTGELFF; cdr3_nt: TGTGCCAGCAGTTTAGTCCTAGCGGGGACGAACACCGGGGAGCTGTTTTTT
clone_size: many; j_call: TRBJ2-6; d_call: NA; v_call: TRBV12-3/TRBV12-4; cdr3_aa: CASSSTGTSGANVLTF; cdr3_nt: TGTGCCAGCAGTTCGACGGGTACCTCTGGGGCCAACGTCCTGACTTTC
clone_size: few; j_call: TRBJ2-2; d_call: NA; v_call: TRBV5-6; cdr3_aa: CASSLVGNTGELFF; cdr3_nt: TGTGCCAGCAGCTTGGTGGGGAACACCGGGGAGCTGTTTTTT
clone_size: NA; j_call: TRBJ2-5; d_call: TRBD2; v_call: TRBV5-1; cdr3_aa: CASSTARLAGGGTQYF; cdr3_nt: TGCGCCAGCAGCACCGCCCGACTAGCGGGAGGTGGGACCCAGTACTTC
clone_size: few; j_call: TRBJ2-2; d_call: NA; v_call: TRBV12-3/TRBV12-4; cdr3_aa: CASSLSPGKGAGELFF; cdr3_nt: TGTGCCAGCAGTTTATCGCCAGGGAAGGGTGCCGGGGAGCTGTTTTTT
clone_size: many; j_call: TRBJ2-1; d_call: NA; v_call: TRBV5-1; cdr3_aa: CASSLGGRGGSGSYNEQFF; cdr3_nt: TGCGCCAGCAGCTTGGGGGGACGGGGAGGCAGCGGCTCCTACAATGAGCAGTTCTTC
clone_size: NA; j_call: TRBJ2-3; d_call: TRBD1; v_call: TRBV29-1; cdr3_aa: CSVRQGGTDTQYF; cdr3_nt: TGCAGCGTCCGACAGGGAGGCACAGATACGCAGTATTTT
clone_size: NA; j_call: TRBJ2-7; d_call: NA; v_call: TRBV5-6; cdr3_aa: CASSLEGLGEQYF; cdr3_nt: TGTGCCAGCAGCTTGGAGGGGCTCGGGGAGCAGTACTTC
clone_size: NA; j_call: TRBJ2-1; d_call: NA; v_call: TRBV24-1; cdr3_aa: CATSEMRDVYNEQFF; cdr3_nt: TGTGCCACCAGTGAAATGAGGGACGTCTACAATGAGCAGTTCTTC
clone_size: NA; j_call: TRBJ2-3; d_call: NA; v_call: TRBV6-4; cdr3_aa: CASGAGGHTDTQYF; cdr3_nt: TGTGCCAGCGGGGCCGGGGGGCACACAGATACGCAGTATTTT
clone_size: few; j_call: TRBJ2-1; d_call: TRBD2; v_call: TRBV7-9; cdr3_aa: CASSTRLTSGGHNEQFF; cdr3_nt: TGTGCCAGCAGCACCCGTCTGACTAGCGGGGGTCACAATGAGCAGTTCTTC
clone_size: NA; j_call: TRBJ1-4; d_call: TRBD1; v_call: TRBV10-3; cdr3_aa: CATGTGIVTNEKLFF; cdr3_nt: TGTGCCACCGGGACAGGGATAGTAACTAATGAAAAACTGTTTTTT
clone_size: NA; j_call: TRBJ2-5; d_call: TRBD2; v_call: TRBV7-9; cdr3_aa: CASSPTSGGPTQYF; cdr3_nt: TGTGCCAGCAGCCCTACTAGCGGGGGGCCGACCCAGTACTTC
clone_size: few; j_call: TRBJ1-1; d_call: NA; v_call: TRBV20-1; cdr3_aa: CSAILNTEAFF; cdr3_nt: TGCAGTGCCATACTGAACACTGAAGCTTTCTTT
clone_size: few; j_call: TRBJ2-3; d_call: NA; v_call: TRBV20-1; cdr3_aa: CSARITGHVSDTQYF; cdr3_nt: TGCAGTGCTAGAATAACCGGACACGTAAGCGATACGCAGTATTTT
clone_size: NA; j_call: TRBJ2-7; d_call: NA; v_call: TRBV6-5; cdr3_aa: CASSYFGGSNEQYF; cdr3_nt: TGTGCCAGCAGTTACTTCGGCGGTAGCAACGAGCAGTACTTC
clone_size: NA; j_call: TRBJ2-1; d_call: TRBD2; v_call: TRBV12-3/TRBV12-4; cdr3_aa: CASSQGRTSGVNEQFF; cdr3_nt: TGTGCCAGCAGTCAGGGCCGGACTAGCGGGGTTAATGAGCAGTTCTTC
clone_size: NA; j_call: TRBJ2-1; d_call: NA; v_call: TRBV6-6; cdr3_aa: CASSVGGGYNEQFF; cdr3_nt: TGTGCCAGCAGTGTCGGGGGAGGTTACAATGAGCAGTTCTTC
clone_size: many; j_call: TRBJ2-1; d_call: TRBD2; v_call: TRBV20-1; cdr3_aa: CSAREASGSSYNEQFF; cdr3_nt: TGCAGTGCTAGAGAGGCTAGCGGCAGCTCCTACAATGAGCAGTTCTTC
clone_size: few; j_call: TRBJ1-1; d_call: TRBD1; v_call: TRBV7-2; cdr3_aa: CASSLYLGQSEAFF; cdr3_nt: TGTGCCAGCAGCTTATATCTGGGACAGAGTGAAGCTTTCTTT
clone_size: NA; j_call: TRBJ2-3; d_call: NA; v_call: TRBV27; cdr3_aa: CASSSWMGTDTQYF; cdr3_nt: TGTGCCAGCAGTTCCTGGATGGGGACAGATACGCAGTATTTT
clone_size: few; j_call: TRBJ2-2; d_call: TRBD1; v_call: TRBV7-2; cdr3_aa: CASSLRTGSIGELFF; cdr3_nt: TGTGCCAGCAGCCTCCGGACAGGGTCTATCGGGGAGCTGTTTTTT
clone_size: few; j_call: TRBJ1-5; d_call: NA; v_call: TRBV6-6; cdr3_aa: CASSYGEPQHF; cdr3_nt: TGTGCCAGCAGTTACGGGGAGCCCCAGCATTTT
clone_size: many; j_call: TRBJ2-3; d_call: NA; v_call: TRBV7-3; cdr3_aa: CASSLGRAGDTQYF; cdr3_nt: TGTGCCAGCAGCTTAGGCAGGGCGGGAGATACGCAGTATTTT
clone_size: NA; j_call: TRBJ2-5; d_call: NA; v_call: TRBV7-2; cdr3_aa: CASSLAGSYEETQYF; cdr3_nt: TGTGCCAGCAGCTTAGCAGGGAGCTATGAAGAGACCCAGTACTTC
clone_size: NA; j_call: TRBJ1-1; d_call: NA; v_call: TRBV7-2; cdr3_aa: CASSSWAANTEAFF; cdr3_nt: TGTGCCAGCAGCTCCTGGGCAGCGAACACTGAAGCTTTCTTT
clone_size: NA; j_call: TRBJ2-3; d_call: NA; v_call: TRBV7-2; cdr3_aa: CASRFSGATTDTQYF; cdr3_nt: TGTGCCAGCAGATTCTCGGGGGCGACCACAGATACGCAGTATTTT
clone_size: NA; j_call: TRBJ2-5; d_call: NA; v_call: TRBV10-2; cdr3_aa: CASSAGGWGQETQYF; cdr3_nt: TGCGCCAGCAGTGCCGGCGGGTGGGGCCAAGAGACCCAGTACTTC
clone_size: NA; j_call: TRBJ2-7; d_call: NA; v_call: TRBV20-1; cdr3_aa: CSARVTGTGPYEQYF; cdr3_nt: TGCAGTGCTAGAGTTACCGGGACCGGGCCATACGAGCAGTACTTC
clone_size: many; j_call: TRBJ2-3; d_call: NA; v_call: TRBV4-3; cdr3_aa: CASSQDPGTQYF; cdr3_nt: TGCGCCAGCAGCCAAGACCCGGGTACGCAGTATTTT
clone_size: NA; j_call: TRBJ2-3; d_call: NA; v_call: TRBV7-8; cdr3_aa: CASSTYSAGSKDTQYF; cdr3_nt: TGTGCCAGCAGCACGTACTCAGCGGGTTCTAAAGATACGCAGTATTTT
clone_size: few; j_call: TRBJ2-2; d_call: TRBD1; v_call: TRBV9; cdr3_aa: CASSDYRGSDTGELFF; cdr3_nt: TGTGCCAGCAGCGACTACAGGGGTTCCGACACCGGGGAGCTGTTTTTT
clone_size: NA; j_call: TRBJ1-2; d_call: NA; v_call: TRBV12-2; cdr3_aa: CASRRDVYGYTF; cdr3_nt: TGTGCAAGTCGCCGGGACGTCTATGGCTACACCTTC
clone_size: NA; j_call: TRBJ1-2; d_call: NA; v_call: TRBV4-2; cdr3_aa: CASSQFTGLSYGYTF; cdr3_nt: TGTGCCAGCAGCCAGTTTACAGGGTTGAGCTATGGCTACACCTTC
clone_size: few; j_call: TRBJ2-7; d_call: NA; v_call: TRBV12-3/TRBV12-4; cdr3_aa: CASSPGQYYEQYF; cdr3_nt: TGTGCCAGCAGTCCCGGACAGTACTACGAGCAGTACTTC
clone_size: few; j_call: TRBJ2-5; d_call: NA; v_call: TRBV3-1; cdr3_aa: CASSQANGQETQYF; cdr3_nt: TGTGCCAGCAGCCAAGCTAACGGCCAAGAGACCCAGTACTTC
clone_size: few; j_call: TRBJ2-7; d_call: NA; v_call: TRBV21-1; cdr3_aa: CASSITIILSEENDEQYF; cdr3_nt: TGTGCCAGCAGCATCACTATTATATTAAGTGAGGAGAACGACGAGCAGTACTTC
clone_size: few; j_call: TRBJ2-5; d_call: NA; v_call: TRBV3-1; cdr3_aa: CASSNFGGETQYF; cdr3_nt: TGTGCCAGCAGCAACTTCGGGGGAGAGACCCAGTACTTC
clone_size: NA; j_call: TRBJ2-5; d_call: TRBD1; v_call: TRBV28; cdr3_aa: CASSVPSTGIETQYF; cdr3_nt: TGTGCCAGCAGTGTACCCTCGACAGGGATTGAGACCCAGTACTTC
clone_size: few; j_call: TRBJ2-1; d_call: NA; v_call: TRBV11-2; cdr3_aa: CASSSNRDEQFF; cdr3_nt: TGTGCCAGCAGTTCTAATAGGGATGAGCAGTTCTTC
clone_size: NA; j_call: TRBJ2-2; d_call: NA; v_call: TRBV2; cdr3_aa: CATKGAGTLKNTGELFF; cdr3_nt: TGTGCCACCAAAGGGGCAGGCACATTAAAGAACACCGGGGAGCTGTTTTTT
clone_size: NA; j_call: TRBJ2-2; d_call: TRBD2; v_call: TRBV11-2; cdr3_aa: CASSLYGGMTGELFF; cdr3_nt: TGTGCCAGCAGCTTATACGGGGGGATGACCGGGGAGCTGTTTTTT
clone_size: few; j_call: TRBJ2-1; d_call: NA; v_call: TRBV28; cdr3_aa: CASSYPVLGGNEQFF; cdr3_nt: TGTGCCAGCAGTTACCCGGTTCTAGGCGGCAATGAGCAGTTCTTC